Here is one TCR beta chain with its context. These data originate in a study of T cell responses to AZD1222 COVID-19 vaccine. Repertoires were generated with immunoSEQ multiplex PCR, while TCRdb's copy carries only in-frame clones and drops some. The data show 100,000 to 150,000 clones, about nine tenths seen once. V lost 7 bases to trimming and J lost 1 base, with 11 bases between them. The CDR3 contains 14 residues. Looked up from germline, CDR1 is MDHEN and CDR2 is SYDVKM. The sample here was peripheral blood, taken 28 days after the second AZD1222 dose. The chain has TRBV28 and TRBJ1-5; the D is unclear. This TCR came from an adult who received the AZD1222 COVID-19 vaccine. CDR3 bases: TGTGCCAGCACCCGGTGGGGAAGCAATCAGCCCCAGCATTTT. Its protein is CASTRWGSNQPQHF.